The 27 T cell receptor beta chains in this list originate from one sample, sequenced in a study of blood T cell repertoires in COVID-19. The assay was immunoSEQ multiplex PCR, and TCRdb's table has in-frame clones only and misses some. The sample includes over 100,000 clones, approximately 90% of them seen just once. Sequencing used peripheral blood. The origin of the receptors is a human donor in a cohort sampled during active COVID-19.

This clone came up once. The V and J genes are TRBV11-2 and TRBJ2-1; tentatively, D is TRBD2 (6 bases). The CDR3 spans 14 residues. Trimming cost V 5 bases and J 4 bases, with 12 bases left between them. CDR1 and CDR2 from the germline V gene are SGHAT and FQNNGV. Here the CDR3 reads CASSRDSTYNEQFF. In DNA, the CDR3 is TGTGCCAGCAGCCGGGACTCAACATACAATGAGCAGTTCTTC.

This chain links TRBV28 with TRBJ2-7, with D perhaps matching TRBD1 (6 bases). Germline CDR1 reads MDHEN; CDR2 reads SYDVKM. The V end lost 2 bases, the J end lost 2 bases, and 10 bases lay between the germline ends. The CDR3 totals 14 residues. The CDR3 spells CASSLTGNTYEQYF. The CDR3 DNA reads TGTGCCAGCAGTTTAACAGGGAATACCTACGAGCAGTACTTC. Full variable domain (remainder filled in from reference TRBV28 and TRBJ2-7): DVKVTQSSRYLVKRTGEKVFLECVQDMDHENMFWYRQDPGLGLRLIYFSYDVKMKEKGDIPEGYSVSREKKERFSLILESASTNQTSMYLCASSLTGNTYEQYFGPGTRLTVT.

The chain employs TRBV2 and TRBJ1-2; no reliable D call. The V and J ends lost 4 bases and 7 bases respectively, with 10 bases between them. Germline V gives CDR1 SNHLY, CDR2 FYNNEI. The CDR3 has 12 amino acids. The CDR3 loop is CASSGEGVGYTF. As DNA, the CDR3 is TGTGCCAGCAGTGGAGAGGGCGTTGGCTACACCTTC.

The chain has TRBV7-3 and TRBJ2-5; 10 bases align to TRBD2. This CDR3 region has 16 residues. The V and J ends lost 1 base and 5 bases, in that order; junction bases with no gene match: 7. Germline lookup yields CDR1 SGHTA and CDR2 FQGTGA. The CDR3 DNA sequence: TGTGCCAGCAGCTTAAATCAGCGGGGGGGCCGGGAGACCCAGTACTTC. This encodes CASSLNQRGGRETQYF.

The gene calls are TRBV19 and TRBJ2-3; weak D call: TRBD2 (6 bases). From germline, CDR1 is LNHDA and CDR2 SQIVND (reference sequence). V lost 7 bases and J 0 bases, leaving 14 bases between the germline ends. The CDR3 contains 15 residues. The CDR3 region is CASIFSGTSTDTQYF. CDR3 sequence (DNA): TGTGCCAGTATCTTTAGCGGCACTAGCACAGATACGCAGTATTTT.

The CDR3 is CATSDRTGLKEAFF. In DNA form, the CDR3 reads TGTGCCACCAGTGACCGGACAGGGTTGAAGGAAGCTTTCTTT. This rearrangement joins TRBV24-1 to TRBJ1-1; 8 nucleotides agree with TRBD1. The CDR3 contains 14 residues. The junction had 8 bases not matched to a gene; V was cut back by 4 bases and J by 8 bases. Germline CDR1 reads KGHDR; CDR2 reads SFDVKD.

This clone has only a few counts. This chain connects TRBV2 to TRBJ1-5; TRBD1 matches at 9 bases. The CDR3 is made up of 17 amino acids. Germline CDR1 SNHLY, CDR2 FYNNEI. V was pared by 6 bases and J by 2 bases, with 11 bases of the junction left unmatched. The CDR3 is CASSLGTGSTGNQPQHF. Here the CDR3 DNA reads TGTGCCAGCAGCCTCGGGACAGGGAGTACGGGCAATCAGCCCCAGCATTTT.

V gene TRBV5-4 combines with J gene TRBJ1-6; D gene uncertain. The V end was cut by 0 bases, the J end by 7 bases, with 14 bases between. Germline V lookup: CDR1 SGHNT, CDR2 YYREEE (reference sequence). This CDR3 is 16 amino acids long. DNA of the CDR3: TGTGCCAGCAGCTTGGTGCCGGTTATCGGGAATTCACCCCTCCACTTT. Its protein is CASSLVPVIGNSPLHF.

The rearrangement links TRBV3-1 (or the pseudogene TRBV3-2) to TRBJ1-2; D not resolved. The CDR3 sequence is 13 residues long. Looked up from germline, CDR1 is LGHDT and CDR2 is YNNKEL (reference sequence). V was shortened by 1 base and J by 6 bases, with 9 bases between the two germline ends. CDR3 residues: CASSQVTADGYTF. As DNA, the CDR3 is TGTGCCAGCAGCCAAGTAACAGCGGATGGCTACACCTTC.

The chain combines TRBV5-1 with TRBJ1-2; TRBD1 matches at 9 bases. The V and J ends lost 3 bases and 8 bases, in that order; junction bases with no gene match: 8. In germline, CDR1 is SGHRS, CDR2 YFSETQ. CDR3 length: 14 amino acids. The CDR3 DNA sequence: TGCGCCAGCAGCTCCCGGGACAGGGCTCACGGCTACACCTTC. Residues: CASSSRDRAHGYTF.

The rearrangement uses TRBV12-3 or TRBV12-4 and TRBJ1-5; no clear D gene. Trimming cost V 2 bases and J 7 bases, with 6 bases left between them. The CDR3 contains 12 residues. The DNA of the CDR3 is TGTGCCAGCAGTTTATCGGGGCAGCCCCAGCATTTT. It specifies CASSLSGQPQHF.

This clone has only a few counts. The chain joins TRBV10-3 to TRBJ1-5; 12 bases align to TRBD1. This CDR3 contains 14 residues. V lost 9 bases, J lost 6 bases, and 6 bases stayed unmatched. Germline CDR1 reads ENHRY; CDR2 reads SYGVKD. CDR3 residues: CAISGTGGSQPQHF. CDR3 sequence (DNA): TGTGCCATTTCCGGGACAGGGGGCTCTCAGCCCCAGCATTTT.

The chain has TRBV19 and TRBJ2-1; D might be TRBD1 (6 bases). V dropped 5 bases and J dropped 8 bases, with 10 bases sitting between them. The CDR3 is 12 residues long. The germline V gene has CDR1 LNHDA and CDR2 SQIVND (reference sequence). The CDR3 coding sequence is TGTGCCAGTAGTGACAGGTGGGATGAGCAGTTCTTC. Encoded protein: CASSDRWDEQFF.

The chain combines TRBV6-5 with TRBJ2-3; possible D gene TRBD2, 6 bases. The germline V gene encodes CDR1 MNHEY and CDR2 SVGAGI. CDR3 length: 14 amino acids. V was clipped by 6 bases and J by 0 bases, with 10 bases between them. The CDR3: CASRRGGSTDTQYF. The CDR3 bases are TGTGCCAGCAGGAGGGGAGGCAGCACAGATACGCAGTATTTT.

This rearrangement joins TRBV3-1 (or the pseudogene TRBV3-2) to TRBJ1-2; 8 bases fit TRBD1. V shed 6 bases, J shed 2 bases, and the junction held 8 bases outside the gene matches. Germline-derived CDR1 and CDR2 are LGHDT and YNNKEL (reference sequence). This CDR3 has 15 residues. CDR3 DNA: TGTGCCAGCAGTCAAAGCAGACAGGGGAACTATGGCTACACCTTC. It translates to CASSQSRQGNYGYTF.

The V call is TRBV5-1, the J call TRBJ2-7, with TRBD2 identical over 7 bases. CDR3 size: 14 residues. Germline CDR1 SGHRS, CDR2 YFSETQ. V lost 4 bases, J lost 0 bases, and 4 bases stayed unmatched. Here the CDR3 reads CASSPRDYSYEQYF. DNA for the CDR3: TGCGCCAGCAGCCCAAGGGACTACTCCTACGAGCAGTACTTC.

This chain connects TRBV6-2 or TRBV6-3 to TRBJ2-1, with TRBD1 matching 10 bases. V dropped 6 bases and J dropped 9; count of bases not matched to a gene: 5. The CDR3 is 13 residues long. Germline V CDR1 and CDR2: MNHEY, SVGEGT. This CDR3 reads CASSRDRGSEQFF. In nucleotides, the CDR3 is TGTGCCAGCAGCCGGGACAGGGGTAGTGAGCAGTTCTTC.

V usage is TRBV13 and J usage is TRBJ2-6, with D tentatively TRBD1 (7 bases). The CDR3 covers 19 residues. Trimming shortened V by 1 base and J by 1 base, and 17 bases separated the two germline ends. CDR1 is PRHDT and CDR2 is FYEKMQ in the germline V gene (reference sequence). The CDR3 loop is CASSLATGRPISGANVLTF. DNA of the CDR3: TGTGCCAGCAGCTTAGCGACAGGGAGGCCTATTTCTGGGGCCAACGTCCTGACTTTC.

The rearrangement links TRBV9 to TRBJ2-2; the D is unclear. Germline CDR1 reads SGDLS; CDR2 reads YYNGEE. V was cut by 5 bases and J by 1 base, with 9 bases left in between. The length of the CDR3 is 14 residues. In nucleotides, the CDR3 is TGTGCCAGCAGGCTTGGCTGGAACACCGGGGAGCTGTTTTTT. It specifies CASRLGWNTGELFF. Full variable domain (outside the CDR3, taken from reference TRBV9 and TRBJ2-2): DSGVTQTPKHLITATGQRVTLRCSPRSGDLSVYWYQQSLDQGLQFLIQYYNGEERAKGNILERFSAQQFPDLHSELNLSSLELGDSALYFCASRLGWNTGELFFGEGSRLTVL.

This clone was counted a few times. The chain combines TRBV11-3 with TRBJ2-2; 7 bases map to TRBD1. This CDR3 spans 16 amino acids. The V gene end was trimmed by 7 bases and the J gene end by 1 base; junction bases not matched to a gene: 9. Germline-derived CDR1 and CDR2 are SGHNT and YENEEA. The CDR3 is CASTPPGQMNTGELFF. CDR3 coding DNA: TGTGCCAGCACCCCTCCGGGACAGATGAACACCGGGGAGCTGTTTTTT.

The chain uses TRBV13 and TRBJ1-4, with 7 bases lining up with TRBD1. The germline CDR1 and CDR2 sequences are PRHDT and FYEKMQ (reference sequence). Losses at the gene ends were 5 bases for V and 8 bases for J; bases not matched to a gene: 11. This CDR3 contains 15 residues. In DNA form, the CDR3 reads TGTGCCAGCAGCCTACGGACCCAGGGGGAAGAAAAACTGTTTTTT. Its protein is CASSLRTQGEEKLFF.

This clone appeared a few times. The J gene is TRBJ2-7, the V gene TRBV10-3; D is possibly TRBD2 (7 bases). The germline CDR1 and CDR2 sequences are ENHRY and SYGVKD. This CDR3 contains 15 residues. Deletions cut 3 bases from V and 2 bases from J, with 14 bases between. CDR3 region: CAISEGQRGAYEQYF. CDR3 in DNA: TGTGCCATCAGTGAAGGACAGCGGGGAGCCTACGAGCAGTACTTC.

V and J are TRBV10-3 and TRBJ2-3; 12 nucleotides line up with TRBD2. Germline-derived CDR1 and CDR2 are ENHRY and SYGVKD. CDR3 length equals 14 residues. V dropped 10 bases and J dropped 6; count of bases not matched to a gene: 8. The CDR3 bases are TGTGCCACCTGGACTAGCGGGAAGCTGGATACGCAGTATTTT. Translated: CATWTSGKLDTQYF.

The chain links TRBV2 to TRBJ2-2, with 8 positions matching TRBD1. The CDR3 extends over 14 amino acids. V dropped 10 bases and J dropped 5; count of bases not matched to a gene: 9. Germline lookup yields CDR1 SNHLY and CDR2 FYNNEI. In DNA, the CDR3 is TGTGCCACCGGACAGGGAAGGAAAACCGGGGAGCTGTTTTTT. It codes for CATGQGRKTGELFF.

The V and J genes are TRBV19 and TRBJ1-1; no definite D call. The CDR3 contains 15 residues. Trimming removed 3 bases at V and 3 bases at J, with 14 bases between. The V gene's germline CDR1 is LNHDA and CDR2 SQIVND (reference sequence). The CDR3 reads CASSIRGGFHTEAFF. The CDR3 bases are TGTGCCAGTAGTATCCGGGGAGGGTTCCACACTGAAGCTTTCTTT.

V usage is TRBV6-2 or TRBV6-3 and J usage is TRBJ2-7, with 9 positions matching TRBD2. This CDR3 comprises 15 residues. CDR1 and CDR2 from the germline V gene are MNHEY and SVGEGT. Trimming took 3 bases from V and 6 from J; bases not matched to a gene: 9. CDR3 DNA sequence: TGTGCCAGCAGTTATACGGCGGGAGGGCCGCGCGAGCAGTACTTC. Amino acid sequence: CASSYTAGGPREQYF.

The chain recombines TRBV19 with TRBJ2-5; 7 bases agree with TRBD1. This CDR3 contains 16 residues. Per the germline V gene, CDR1 is LNHDA and CDR2 is SQIVND (reference sequence). Losses at the gene ends were 4 bases for V and 1 base for J; bases not matched to a gene: 9. The CDR3 nucleotides read TGTGCCAGTAGTAAAAACAGGGGCCGCCGCCAAGAGACCCAGTACTTC. Translated: CASSKNRGRRQETQYF.